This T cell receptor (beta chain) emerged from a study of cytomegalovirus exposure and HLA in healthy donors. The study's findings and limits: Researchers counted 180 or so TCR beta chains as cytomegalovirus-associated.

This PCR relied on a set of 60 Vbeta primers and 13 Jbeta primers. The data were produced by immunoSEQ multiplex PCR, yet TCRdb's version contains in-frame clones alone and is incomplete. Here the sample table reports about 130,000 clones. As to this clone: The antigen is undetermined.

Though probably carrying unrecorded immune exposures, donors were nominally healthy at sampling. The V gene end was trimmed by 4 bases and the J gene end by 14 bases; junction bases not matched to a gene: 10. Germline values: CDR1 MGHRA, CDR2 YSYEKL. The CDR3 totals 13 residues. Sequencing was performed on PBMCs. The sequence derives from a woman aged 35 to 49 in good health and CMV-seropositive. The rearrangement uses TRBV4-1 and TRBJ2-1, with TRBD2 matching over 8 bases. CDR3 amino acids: CASSPTSVMEKFF. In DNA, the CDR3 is TGCGCCAGCAGCCCGACTAGCGTAATGGAAAAGTTCTTC.